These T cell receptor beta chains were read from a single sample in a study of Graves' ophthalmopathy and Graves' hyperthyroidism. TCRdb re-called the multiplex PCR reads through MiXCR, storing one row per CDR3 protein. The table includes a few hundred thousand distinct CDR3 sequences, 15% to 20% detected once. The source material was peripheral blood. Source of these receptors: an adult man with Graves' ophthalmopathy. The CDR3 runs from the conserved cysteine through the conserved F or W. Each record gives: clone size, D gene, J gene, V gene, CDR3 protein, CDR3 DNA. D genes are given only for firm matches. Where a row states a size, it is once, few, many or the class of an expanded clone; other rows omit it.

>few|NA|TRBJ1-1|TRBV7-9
CASSSSGGAGTEAFF
TGTGCCAGCAGCTCCAGTGGGGGGGCCGGTACTGAAGCTTTCTTT
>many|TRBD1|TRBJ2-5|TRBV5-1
CASRDRGLSETQYF
TGCGCCAGCAGGGACAGGGGACTATCAGAGACCCAGTACTTC
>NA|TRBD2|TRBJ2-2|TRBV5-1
CASSLRSGRANTGELFF
TGCGCCAGCAGCTTGAGGAGCGGGAGGGCAAACACCGGGGAGCTGTTTTTT
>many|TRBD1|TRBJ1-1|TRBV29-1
CSGTDRRSEAFF
TGCAGCGGGACGGACAGGCGGAGTGAAGCTTTCTTT
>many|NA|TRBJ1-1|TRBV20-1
CSARDPKGPGLTFF
TGCAGTGCTAGAGACCCGAAGGGACCGGGGTTGACTTTCTTT
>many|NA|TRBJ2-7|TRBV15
CATSREAGFGEQYF
TGTGCCACCAGCAGAGAGGCAGGTTTCGGCGAGCAGTACTTC
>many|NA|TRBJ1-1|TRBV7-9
CASSLFEGGTEAFF
TGTGCCAGCAGCTTGTTTGAGGGGGGCACTGAAGCTTTCTTT
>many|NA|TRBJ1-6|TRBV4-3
CASSQDPGYNSPLHF
TGCGCCAGCAGCCAAGATCCAGGATATAATTCACCCCTCCACTTT
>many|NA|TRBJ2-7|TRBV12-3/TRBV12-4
CASSSRDTAYEQYF
TGTGCCAGCAGTTCCCGGGACACAGCCTACGAGCAGTACTTC
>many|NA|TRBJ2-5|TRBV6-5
CASSYLGGGRLETQYF
TGTGCCAGCAGTTATCTTGGCGGGGGCCGTCTAGAGACCCAGTACTTC
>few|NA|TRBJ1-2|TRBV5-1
CASSTTGTTIGYTF
TGCGCCAGCAGCACCACCGGGACAACCATCGGCTACACCTTC
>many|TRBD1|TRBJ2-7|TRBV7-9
CASSLTGGASYEQYF
TGTGCCAGCAGCTTAACAGGGGGCGCTTCCTACGAGCAGTACTTC